The clone carrying this T cell receptor beta chain was detected only a few times. Its antigen is as yet unknown. A read error may produce the germline difference seen at one junction end. Library preparation followed earlier protocols using designated TCR primers. TCRdb itself ran the PCR reads through MiXCR, one entry per CDR3 protein. The data contain nearly 650,000 distinct CDR3 sequences, approximately 24% of them singletons. The data were obtained in a study of molecular identifiers for immune sequencing clone quantification. Findings and caveats of the study: Spiked Jurkat TCR RNA originating from one cell could reportedly be identified amid around 1 million naive cells.

Preparation of naive CD8 libraries involved roughly 18,000 to 1,100,000 sorted cells and 10%, 30% or 50% RNA. Germline values: CDR1 SGHTA, CDR2 FQGNSA. The CDR3 sequence is 15 residues long. The sequence was obtained from a human donor in good health. Some libraries in this study had Jurkat cell RNA spiked in. The sequenced sample was naive CD8+ T cells from blood, with Jurkat cell RNA spiked in. Subset here: FACS-sorted CD8+CD4-CCR7+CD45RA+ naive T cells. J is TRBJ1-5 and V is TRBV7-2; a possible D gene is TRBD1 (6 bases). The CDR3 protein is CASSPDAGAYQPQPF. CDR3 nucleotides: TGTGCCAGCAGCCCAGACGCGGGGGCTTATCAGCCCCAGCCTTTT.